These T cell receptor beta chains were read from a single sample in a study of blood T cell repertoires in COVID-19. Only in-frame clones appear in the TCRdb table, and some are missing; sequencing was by immunoSEQ multiplex PCR. Of a few hundred thousand clones listed, 75% to 90% are singletons. Sequenced: peripheral blood. The origin of the receptors is a woman in her sixties or seventies with acute or convalescent COVID-19. CDR3s include the opening cysteine and the closing phenylalanine or tryptophan. D genes are given only for firm matches. A row's size may be missing; if present it is once, few, many or a size class.

NA NA TRBJ1-4 TRBV19 CASSSTEGGNEKLFF TGTGCCAGTAGCAGTACGGAGGGGGGGAATGAAAAACTGTTTTTT
NA NA TRBJ1-1 TRBV18 CASSLGQANTEAFF TGTGCCAGCTCCCTGGGACAAGCGAACACTGAAGCTTTCTTT
NA NA TRBJ1-5 TRBV28 CASTPPGVGFFNQPQHF TGTGCCAGCACCCCCCCCGGGGTCGGCTTTTTCAATCAGCCCCAGCATTTT
once TRBD1 TRBJ1-4 TRBV7-2 CASSSQGALEKLFF TGTGCCAGCAGCTCACAGGGGGCACTTGAAAAACTGTTTTTT
NA TRBD2 TRBJ2-1 TRBV4-2 CASSQDLRGGPVNEQFF TGTGCCAGCAGCCAAGACTTACGGGGAGGGCCGGTCAATGAGCAGTTCTTC
NA NA TRBJ2-6 TRBV5-1 CASSFQGTNSGANVLTF TGCGCCAGCAGCTTTCAGGGGACAAACTCTGGGGCCAACGTCCTGACTTTC
NA NA TRBJ2-5 TRBV27 CASSPQNQETQYF TGTGCCAGCAGTCCACAGAACCAAGAGACCCAGTACTTC
NA NA TRBJ1-1 TRBV19 CASSLTVNTEAFF TGTGCCAGTAGTTTGACAGTGAACACTGAAGCTTTCTTT
NA TRBD1 TRBJ1-1 TRBV28 CASTTGTGGSEAFF TGTGCCAGCACAACCGGGACAGGGGGTTCTGAAGCTTTCTTT
NA TRBD1 TRBJ2-3 TRBV2 CASNEGAGVRTDTQYF TGTGCCAGCAATGAGGGGGCCGGGGTACGCACAGATACGCAGTATTTT
NA TRBD1 TRBJ2-1 TRBV7-9 CASSLTGQVYNEQFF TGTGCCAGCAGCTTAACGGGACAGGTATACAATGAGCAGTTCTTC
once NA TRBJ2-3 TRBV7-2 CASSYQGTRVTGSTDTQYF TGTGCCAGCAGCTATCAGGGGACACGGGTGACGGGTAGCACAGATACGCAGTATTTT
NA NA TRBJ2-3 TRBV7-2 CASSLVGGSTDTQYF TGTGCCAGCAGCTTAGTTGGCGGGAGCACAGATACGCAGTATTTT
NA NA TRBJ2-3 TRBV10-3 CAISGSSALATDTQYF TGTGCCATCAGTGGATCTAGCGCTCTAGCTACAGATACGCAGTATTTT
NA NA TRBJ1-1 TRBV5-1 CASSQENTEAFF TGCGCCAGCAGCCAGGAGAACACTGAAGCTTTCTTT
NA TRBD1 TRBJ2-5 TRBV28 CASSLTGGGETQYF TGTGCCAGCAGTTTAACAGGGGGCGGGGAGACCCAGTACTTC
NA NA TRBJ1-2 TRBV15 CATSRDTGSYGYTF TGTGCCACCAGCAGAGATACCGGGAGCTATGGCTACACCTTC
NA NA TRBJ2-7 TRBV27 CASSSTSSYEQYF TGTGCCAGCAGCTCAACAAGCTCCTACGAGCAGTACTTC
NA NA TRBJ1-3 TRBV27 CASSRGGAAPQLLSGNTIYF TGTGCCAGCAGCCGGGGGGGGGCAGCCCCCCAATTACTCTCTGGAAACACCATATATTTT
NA NA TRBJ1-3 TRBV10-3 CAISEDLVGNTIYF TGTGCCATCAGTGAGGACTTGGTCGGAAACACCATATATTTT
NA NA TRBJ2-7 TRBV29-1 CSVERVGSSYEQYF TGCAGCGTTGAAAGGGTAGGGAGCTCCTACGAGCAGTACTTC
NA TRBD1 TRBJ2-7 TRBV4-2 CASSQGRQGPYEQYF TGTGCCAGCAGCCAAGGTAGACAGGGTCCCTACGAGCAGTACTTC
NA TRBD2 TRBJ2-1 TRBV5-6 CASSLELAATYNEQFF TGTGCCAGCAGCTTGGAACTAGCGGCCACCTACAATGAGCAGTTCTTC
NA NA TRBJ1-6 TRBV6-4 CASSYRENNSPLHF TGTGCCAGCAGTTACAGGGAGAATAATTCACCCCTCCACTTT
NA NA TRBJ1-2 TRBV7-9 CASSPGVGVYGYTF TGTGCCAGCAGCCCGGGGGTGGGGGTCTATGGCTACACCTTC
NA NA TRBJ1-6 TRBV20-1 CSASYGGGSPLHF TGCAGTGCTAGTTACGGGGGTGGTTCACCCCTCCACTTT
NA TRBD1 TRBJ2-5 TRBV2 CASTEQGASQETQYF TGTGCCAGCACGGAACAGGGGGCTTCCCAAGAGACCCAGTACTTC
NA NA TRBJ2-7 TRBV20-1 CSASGGPSYEQYF TGCAGTGCTAGTGGGGGGCCCTCCTACGAGCAGTACTTC
once NA TRBJ2-7 TRBV18 CASSLEQGGYEQYF TGTGCCAGCTCACTGGAACAGGGTGGGTACGAGCAGTACTTC
NA TRBD2 TRBJ2-1 TRBV28 CASTRTSGTSIEQFF TGTGCCAGCACCCGGACTAGCGGGACTAGCATTGAGCAGTTCTTC
once NA TRBJ1-6 TRBV6-5 CASNSSPLHF TGTGCCAGCAACAGTTCACCCCTCCACTTT
NA NA TRBJ2-1 TRBV9 CASSVGPSNEQFF TGTGCCAGCAGCGTAGGTCCTAGCAATGAGCAGTTCTTC
once TRBD1 TRBJ1-2 TRBV3-1/TRBV3-2 CASSQGQGQNYGYTF TGTGCCAGCAGCCAAGGACAGGGACAGAACTATGGCTACACCTTC
NA TRBD2 TRBJ2-1 TRBV3-1/TRBV3-2 CASSRPGLARNEQFF TGTGCCAGCAGCCGACCGGGACTAGCTCGTAATGAGCAGTTCTTC
NA NA TRBJ2-3 TRBV6-2/TRBV6-3 CASSSSTSQDTQYF NA
NA NA TRBJ1-5 TRBV2 CASRFGRDQPQHF TGTGCCAGCAGGTTTGGCAGGGATCAGCCCCAGCATTTT